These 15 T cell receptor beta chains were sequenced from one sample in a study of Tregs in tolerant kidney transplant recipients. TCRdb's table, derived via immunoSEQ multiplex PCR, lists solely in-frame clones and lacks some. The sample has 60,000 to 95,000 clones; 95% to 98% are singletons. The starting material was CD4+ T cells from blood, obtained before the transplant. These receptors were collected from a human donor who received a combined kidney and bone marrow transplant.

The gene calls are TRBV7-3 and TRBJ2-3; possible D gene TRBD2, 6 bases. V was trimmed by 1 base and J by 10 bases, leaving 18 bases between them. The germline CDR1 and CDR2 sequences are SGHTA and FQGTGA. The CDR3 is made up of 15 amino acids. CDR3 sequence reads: CASSLMAALGGAQYF. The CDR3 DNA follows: TGTGCCAGCAGCTTAATGGCCGCCCTGGGGGGTGCGCAGTATTTT.

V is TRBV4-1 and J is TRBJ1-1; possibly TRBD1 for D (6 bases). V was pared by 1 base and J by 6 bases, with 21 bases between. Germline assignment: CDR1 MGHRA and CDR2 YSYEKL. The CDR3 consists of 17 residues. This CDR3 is CASSQALQGRGRSEAFF. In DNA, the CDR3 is TGCGCCAGCAGCCAAGCCCTACAAGGCAGGGGAAGGTCTGAAGCTTTCTTT.

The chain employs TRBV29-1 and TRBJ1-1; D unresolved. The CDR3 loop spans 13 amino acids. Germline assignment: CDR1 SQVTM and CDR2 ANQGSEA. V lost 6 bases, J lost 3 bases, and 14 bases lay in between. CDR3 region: CSVLRQADTEAFF. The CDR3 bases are TGCAGCGTCCTCCGGCAGGCCGACACTGAAGCTTTCTTT.

The CDR3 is CASSPTGQFLYEQYF. As DNA, the CDR3 is TGTGCCAGCTCACCAACGGGACAGTTCCTCTACGAGCAGTACTTC. The chain carries TRBV18 and TRBJ2-7, with 7 bases fitting TRBD1. CDR3 length: 15 amino acids. Looked up from germline, CDR1 is KGHSH and CDR2 is LQKENI. Trimming removed 2 bases from V and 3 bases from J; junction bases left unmatched: 7.

CDR3 in amino acids: CASSLDFSSNQPQHF. The CDR3 nucleotides read TGTGCCAGCAGCTTAGACTTTAGTAGCAATCAGCCCCAGCATTTT. The chain combines TRBV7-8 with TRBJ1-5; no definite D call. The V gene's germline CDR1 is SGHVS and CDR2 FQNEAQ. With 1 base removed from V and 0 bases from J, the gap between germline ends came to 7 bases. The CDR3 contains 15 residues.

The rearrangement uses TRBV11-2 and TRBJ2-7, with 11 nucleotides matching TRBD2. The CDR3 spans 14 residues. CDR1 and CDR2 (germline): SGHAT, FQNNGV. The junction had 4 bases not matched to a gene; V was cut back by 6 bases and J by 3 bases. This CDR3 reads CASSRLAGNYEQYF. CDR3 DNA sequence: TGTGCCAGCAGTCGACTAGCGGGGAACTACGAGCAGTACTTC.

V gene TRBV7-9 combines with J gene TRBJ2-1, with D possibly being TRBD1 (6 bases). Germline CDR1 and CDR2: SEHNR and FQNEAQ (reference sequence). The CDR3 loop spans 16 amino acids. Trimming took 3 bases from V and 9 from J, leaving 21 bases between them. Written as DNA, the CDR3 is TGTGCCAGCAGCTTCCCCGGGACATATGGTGTCACTGAGCAGTTCTTC. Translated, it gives CASSFPGTYGVTEQFF.

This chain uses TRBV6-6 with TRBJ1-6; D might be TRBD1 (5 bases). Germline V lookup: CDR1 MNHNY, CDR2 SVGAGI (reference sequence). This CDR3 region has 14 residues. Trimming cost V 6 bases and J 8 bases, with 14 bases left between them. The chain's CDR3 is CASSLRVSDSPLHF. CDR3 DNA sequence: TGTGCCAGCAGCCTCAGGGTCTCGGATTCACCCCTCCACTTT.

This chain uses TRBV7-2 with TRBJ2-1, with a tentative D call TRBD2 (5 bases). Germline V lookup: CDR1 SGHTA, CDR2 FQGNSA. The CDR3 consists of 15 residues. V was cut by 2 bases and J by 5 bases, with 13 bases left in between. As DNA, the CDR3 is TGTGCCAGCAGCTTAATGCGGCTAGCAAACAATGAGCAGTTCTTC. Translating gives CASSLMRLANNEQFF.

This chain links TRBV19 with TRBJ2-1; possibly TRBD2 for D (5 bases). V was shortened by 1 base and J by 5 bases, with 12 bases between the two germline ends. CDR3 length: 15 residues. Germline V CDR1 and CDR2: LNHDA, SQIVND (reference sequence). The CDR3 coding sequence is TGTGCCAGTAGTATAGGTGGGAGAAGGCACAATGAGCAGTTCTTC. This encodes CASSIGGRRHNEQFF.

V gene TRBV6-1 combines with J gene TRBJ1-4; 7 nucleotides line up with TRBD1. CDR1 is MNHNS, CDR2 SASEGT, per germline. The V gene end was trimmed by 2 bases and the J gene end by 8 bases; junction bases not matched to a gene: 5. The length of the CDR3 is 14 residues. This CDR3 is CASSEKGGGEKLFF. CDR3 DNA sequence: TGTGCCAGCAGTGAAAAAGGGGGCGGGGAAAAACTGTTTTTT.

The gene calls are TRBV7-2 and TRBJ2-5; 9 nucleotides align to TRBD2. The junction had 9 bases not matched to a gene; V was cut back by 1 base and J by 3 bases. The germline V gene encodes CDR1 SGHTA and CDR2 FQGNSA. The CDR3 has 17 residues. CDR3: CASSLGRPSGKEETQYF. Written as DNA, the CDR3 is TGTGCCAGCAGCTTAGGTCGTCCTAGCGGGAAGGAAGAGACCCAGTACTTC.

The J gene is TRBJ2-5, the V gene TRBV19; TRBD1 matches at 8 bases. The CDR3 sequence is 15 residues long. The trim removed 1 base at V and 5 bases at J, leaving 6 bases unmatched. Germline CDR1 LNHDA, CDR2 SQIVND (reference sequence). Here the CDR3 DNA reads TGTGCCAGTAGTATAGGTCCAGGGGGCGTCGAGACCCAGTACTTC. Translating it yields CASSIGPGGVETQYF.

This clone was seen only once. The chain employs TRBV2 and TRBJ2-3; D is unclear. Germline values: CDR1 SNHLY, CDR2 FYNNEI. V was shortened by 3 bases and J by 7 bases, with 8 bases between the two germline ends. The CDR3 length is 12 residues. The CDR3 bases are TGTGCCAGCAGTGAGAGAGGAAATACGCAGTATTTT. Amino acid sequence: CASSERGNTQYF.

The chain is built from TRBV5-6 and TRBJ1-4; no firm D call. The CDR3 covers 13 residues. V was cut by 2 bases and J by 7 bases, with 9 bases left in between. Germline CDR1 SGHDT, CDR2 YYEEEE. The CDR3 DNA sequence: TGTGCCAGCAGCTTCGGGTCATCTGAAAAACTGTTTTTT. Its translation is CASSFGSSEKLFF.